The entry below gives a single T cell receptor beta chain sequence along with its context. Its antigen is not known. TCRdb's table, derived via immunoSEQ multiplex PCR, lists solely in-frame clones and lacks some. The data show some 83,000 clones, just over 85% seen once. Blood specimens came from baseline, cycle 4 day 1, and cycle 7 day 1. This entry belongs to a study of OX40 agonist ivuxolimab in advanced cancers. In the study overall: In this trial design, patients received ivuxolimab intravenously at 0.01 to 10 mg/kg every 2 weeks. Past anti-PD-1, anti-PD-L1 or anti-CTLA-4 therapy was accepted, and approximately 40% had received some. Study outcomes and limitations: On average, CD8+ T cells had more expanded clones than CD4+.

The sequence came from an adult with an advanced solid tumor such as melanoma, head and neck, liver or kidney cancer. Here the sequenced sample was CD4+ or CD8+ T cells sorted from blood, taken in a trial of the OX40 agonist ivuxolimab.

The CDR3 spells CASSLKPYSYLNTEAFF. The CDR3 coding sequence is TGTGCCAGCAGCTTAAAGCCTTACAGCTACCTGAACACTGAAGCTTTCTTT. The rearrangement joins TRBV11-1 to TRBJ1-1; D unresolved. The CDR3 consists of 17 residues. Germline V gene lookup returns CDR1 SGHAT and CDR2 FQDESV (reference sequence). V gave up 2 bases and J gave up 0 bases, with 16 bases separating them.